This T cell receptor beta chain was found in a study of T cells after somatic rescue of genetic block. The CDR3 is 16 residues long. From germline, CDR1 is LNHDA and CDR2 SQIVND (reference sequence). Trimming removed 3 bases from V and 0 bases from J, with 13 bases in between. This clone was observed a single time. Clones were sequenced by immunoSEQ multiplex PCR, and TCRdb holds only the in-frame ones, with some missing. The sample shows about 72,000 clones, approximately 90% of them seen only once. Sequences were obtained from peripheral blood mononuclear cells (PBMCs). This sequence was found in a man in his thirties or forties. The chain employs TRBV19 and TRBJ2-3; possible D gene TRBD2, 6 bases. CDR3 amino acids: CASSIRGAGSTDTQYF. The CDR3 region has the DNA TGTGCCAGTAGTATTCGAGGGGCGGGGAGCACAGATACGCAGTATTTT.